The clone carrying this T cell receptor (beta chain) was seen ten or more times. The antigen is unknown. This sample was included in a study of T cell repertoires in cytomegalovirus infection. Study overall: Public TCR beta signatures provided an indication of both CMV infection and a matching HLA type.

General observations from the study: The ex vivo response was dominated by HLA-C-restricted CMV-specific TCR beta clonotypes.

TCRdb re-called the reads through MiXCR, storing one row per CDR3 protein. The sample has some 320,000 distinct CDR3 sequences; 8% to 9.5% are singletons. Per the germline V gene, CDR1 is LNHDA and CDR2 is SQIVND (reference sequence). The CDR3 is made up of 13 amino acids. V gave up 6 bases and J gave up 6 bases; unmatched junction bases: 1. Sequencing was carried out using PBMCs. This rearrangement joins TRBV19 to TRBJ2-1; TRBD2 matches 11 bases. This TCR was sampled from a human donor in good health (CMV status not recorded). Some clones in this sample may be carry-over from other donors' samples. This chain's CDR3 is CASRTSGANEQFF. The CDR3 DNA sequence: TGTGCCAGTAGGACTAGCGGGGCCAATGAGCAGTTCTTC.